This T cell receptor beta chain is drawn from a study of shared clonotypes between healthy human individuals. Healthy HIV-negative adults with no recent acute infections or vaccinations were recruited as donors. A note on this clone: What it recognizes is unknown. This sample includes further DNA sequences coding for the same CDR3.

Repertoires were generated with immunoSEQ multiplex PCR, while TCRdb's copy carries only in-frame clones and drops some. The data hold over a million clones, with around 75% observed a single time. Study results and caveats: In having few donors, the study represented limited genetic and exposure-history diversity.

The V end lost 0 bases, the J end lost 1 base, and 6 bases lay between the germline ends. CDR1 is SEHNR and CDR2 is FQNEAQ in the germline V gene (reference sequence). The CDR3 covers 14 residues. The sequenced sample consisted of memory CD4+ T cells sorted from blood. Subset meaning: CD45RA-negative fraction. This sequence originates from a man aged 18 to 30 in good health. V is TRBV7-9 and J is TRBJ2-5; a weak D match, TRBD2 (5 bases). The CDR3, as DNA: TGTGCCAGCAGCTTAGCCAGCGGCCAAGAGACCCAGTACTTC. Translation: CASSLASGQETQYF.